This record looks at one TCR beta chain sequence and its context. Antigen unknown. Following extraction, RNA underwent reverse transcription to cDNA, which served as the sequencing template. The method was immunoSEQ multiplex PCR; TCRdb's version includes in-frame clones alone and lacks a portion of them. Of approximately 210,000 clones listed, under 80% were seen once; the top ten hold about 1.3%. As to treatment: oral pan-JAK inhibitor, 5-10 mg twice daily. Germline assignment: CDR1 SGHTA and CDR2 FQGTGA. Trimming took 5 bases from V and 2 from J; bases not matched to a gene: 4. The CDR3 is 14 amino acids. The data stem from a study of CD8+ T cells in alopecia areata. The wider study: Administration of oral tofacitinib to treated patients was at 5 to 10 mg twice daily. Study findings and constraints: The treated group had a single nonresponder, limiting CD8+ expansion-response conclusions.

The TCR originated in a human donor with alopecia areata. The sequences come from CD4+ T cells sorted from blood, collected around week 47, from a patient treated with tofacitinib. The chain joins TRBV7-3 to TRBJ2-3, with 7 bases lining up with TRBD2. CDR3 bases: TGTGCCAGCAGCGGGGGGGATCCCACAGATACGCAGTATTTT. Its translation is CASSGGDPTDTQYF.